This T cell receptor (beta chain) was sequenced in a study of T cell changes during pregnancy in multiple sclerosis. TCRdb's copy holds only in-frame clones and misses some; the assay was immunoSEQ multiplex PCR. The sample consists of about 40,000 clones, approximately 94% of them appearing once. This CDR3 spans 15 amino acids. CDR1 and CDR2 (germline): SEHNR, FQNEAQ (reference sequence). V gave up 3 bases and J gave up 0 bases; unmatched junction bases: 2. The rearrangement joins TRBV7-9 to TRBJ1-3, with 7 bases that match TRBD1. The sample consisted of peripheral blood, taken in the third trimester of pregnancy. The receptor comes from a female donor with multiple sclerosis, enrolled in a pregnancy study. This chain's CDR3 is CASSLDRISGNTIYF. The CDR3 nucleotides read TGTGCCAGCAGCTTGGACAGGATCTCTGGAAACACCATATATTTT.